These T cell receptor beta chains were read from a single sample in a study of metastatic and nonmetastatic thyroid tumors. From the PCR reads, TCRdb re-called clones with MiXCR. The profile covers 55,000 to 75,000 clones, with around 19% appearing a single time and 13% taken by the ten largest. Material for sequencing was blood. The receptors come from a female donor with papillary thyroid cancer or a benign thyroid nodule (not recorded which). Some clones in this sample may be carry-over from other donors' samples. The CDR3 runs from the conserved cysteine through the conserved F or W. Fields, in order: V gene, CDR3 length, D gene, clone size, J gene, CDR3 DNA, CDR3 protein. D genes are given only for firm matches. Clone size is not always given. Where it is, it says once, few, many or a class for expanded clones.

>TRBV6-1|13|TRBD1|few|TRBJ1-2
TGTGCCAGCAAAGAGACAGGGTTCTACGGCTACACCTTC
CASKETGFYGYTF
>TRBV19|14|NA|many|TRBJ1-6
TGTGCCAGCAGTCCTCTCGGGACGGGATCACCCCTCCACTTT
CASSPLGTGSPLHF
>TRBV20-1|9|NA|NA|TRBJ1-2
TGCAGTGCTAGGCTGGGTTTCACCTTC
CSARLGFTF
>TRBV20-1|13|NA|NA|TRBJ2-1
TGCAGTGCTAGAGATAGCAACAACGGTGAGCAGTTCTTC
CSARDSNNGEQFF
>TRBV6-2/TRBV6-3|16|NA|NA|TRBJ2-7
TGTGCCAGCAGTTATAGTATTATGGCTCCACTCGGCGAGCAGTACTTC
CASSYSIMAPLGEQYF
>TRBV13|13|TRBD1|many|TRBJ1-2
TGTGCCACAAAACAGGGGCCCCCTCATGGCTACACCTTC
CATKQGPPHGYTF
>TRBV28|11|NA|many|TRBJ1-2
TGTGCCAGCAGTTCTAACTATGGCTACACCTTC
CASSSNYGYTF
>TRBV30|13|TRBD2|once|TRBJ2-7
TGTGCCTGGACTCTGGGCGGGGGTATCGAGCAGTACTTC
CAWTLGGGIEQYF
>TRBV5-1|14|TRBD1|many|TRBJ1-5
TGCGCCAGCAGCTTCGGACAGGGGGGCCAGCCCCAGCATTTT
CASSFGQGGQPQHF
>TRBV19|14|NA|many|TRBJ1-5
TGTGCCAGTAGCGACAGGAGGTTCGATCAGCCCCAGCATTTT
CASSDRRFDQPQHF
>TRBV13|15|NA|NA|TRBJ2-3
TGTGCCAGCAGCTATCCCAGGGGAAGCACAGATACGCAGTATTTT
CASSYPRGSTDTQYF
>TRBV10-1|15|NA|many|TRBJ2-1
TGCGCCAGCAGTGAGTCTAGCGGAAGTTTCTATGAGCAGTTCTTC
CASSESSGSFYEQFF
>TRBV18|13|NA|many|TRBJ1-5
TGTGCCAGCTCACCAGGGGAAGGTCAGCCCCAGCATTTT
CASSPGEGQPQHF
>TRBV9|14|NA|many|TRBJ2-5
TGTGCCAGCAGCCAAGCGGAGGGGGCCGAGACCCAGTACTTC
CASSQAEGAETQYF
>TRBV5-5|15|NA|many|TRBJ1-1
TGTGCCAGCAGCTACGCACAAACAATGAACACTGAAGCTTTCTTT
CASSYAQTMNTEAFF
>TRBV25-1|17|NA|many|TRBJ1-3
TGTGCCAGCGGAACTCTGAACAGGGAACTACCTGGAAACACCATATATTTT
CASGTLNRELPGNTIYF
>TRBV3-1|21|TRBD2|NA|TRBJ2-3
TGTGCCAGCAGCCACCGACTAGCGGGAGGGCCCGGCCACACTAGCACAGATACGCAGTATTTT
CASSHRLAGGPGHTSTDTQYF
>TRBV28|17|TRBD1|many|TRBJ1-5
TGTGCCAGCAACACTCGGACAGGGGGCAGGAACAATCAGCCCCAGCATTTT
CASNTRTGGRNNQPQHF
>TRBV28|16|TRBD1|many|TRBJ2-1
TGTGCCAGCAGTCCCATCGGACAGGGGACCTACAATGAGCAGTTCTTC
CASSPIGQGTYNEQFF
>TRBV6-2/TRBV6-3|18|TRBD2|many|TRBJ2-7
TGTGCCAGCAGTTACGCATCCGGTCATTCTAGCGGGACTTACGAGCAGTACTTC
CASSYASGHSSGTYEQYF
>TRBV20-1|15|NA|many|TRBJ1-5
TGCAGTGCCCCTTCCGGATCGGACGGACTACGGCCCCAGCATTTT
CSAPSGSDGLRPQHF
>TRBV7-9|13|TRBD1|once|TRBJ2-7
TGTGCCAGCAGCTTCGGACAGGGGAACGAGCAGTACTTC
CASSFGQGNEQYF
>TRBV2|14|NA|many|TRBJ1-1
TGTGCCAGCAGTGTCTCTCTTCGGGGGGTTGAAGCTTTCTTT
CASSVSLRGVEAFF
>TRBV27|13|NA|many|TRBJ2-2
TGTGCCAGCAGACTTCAGAACACCGGGGAGCTGTTTTTT
CASRLQNTGELFF
>TRBV6-1|15|NA|NA|TRBJ1-6
TGTGCCAGCAATCAAGGAGGATTAGGTGGTTCACCCCTCCACTTT
CASNQGGLGGSPLHF
>TRBV11-2|12|NA|many|TRBJ2-7
TGTGCCAGCAGCTTAGGCCCTTTCGAGCAGTACTTC
CASSLGPFEQYF
>TRBV27|15|NA|few|TRBJ1-2
TGTGCCACCATGGACGGGGACGGACTTTACTATGGCTACACCTTC
CATMDGDGLYYGYTF
>TRBV19|12|NA|many|TRBJ2-2
TGTGCCAGTAGTATCGGCTACGGGGAGCTGTTTTTT
CASSIGYGELFF
>TRBV7-8|13|NA|many|TRBJ1-6
TGTGCCAGCAGCTCCTCTAGGGATTCACCCCTCCACTTT
CASSSSRDSPLHF
>TRBV19|12|NA|few|TRBJ2-7
TGTGCCAGTAGTCCCCCCGGCTACGAGCAGTACTTC
CASSPPGYEQYF
>TRBV20-1|14|TRBD1|NA|TRBJ2-2
TGCAGTGCCCCAGACAGGGTGGGCACCGGGGAGCTGTTTTTT
CSAPDRVGTGELFF
>TRBV5-1|15|TRBD1|NA|TRBJ1-2
TGCGCCAGCAGCCTACGGACAGGGGGCGATTTTGGCTACACCTTC
CASSLRTGGDFGYTF
>TRBV18|15|TRBD1|many|TRBJ1-5
TGTGCCAGCTCATCGACAGGGATGAGCAATCAGCCCCAGCATTTT
CASSSTGMSNQPQHF
>TRBV11-2|13|NA|many|TRBJ1-2
TGTGCCAGCAGCGGGGGGGAAGGATATGGCTACACCTTC
CASSGGEGYGYTF
>TRBV24-1|15|TRBD1|many|TRBJ1-5
TGTGCCACCAGTCTGGGACAGGGGGACAAACAGCCCCAGCATTTT
CATSLGQGDKQPQHF
>TRBV25-1|15|TRBD1|many|TRBJ1-2
TGTGCCAGCAGTGACCCCTTTGACAGGGGAGGAGGCTACACCTTC
CASSDPFDRGGGYTF
>TRBV4-1|11|NA|many|TRBJ2-3
TGCGCCAGCAGCCGGGGCGCACTAAAGGATTTT
CASSRGALKDF